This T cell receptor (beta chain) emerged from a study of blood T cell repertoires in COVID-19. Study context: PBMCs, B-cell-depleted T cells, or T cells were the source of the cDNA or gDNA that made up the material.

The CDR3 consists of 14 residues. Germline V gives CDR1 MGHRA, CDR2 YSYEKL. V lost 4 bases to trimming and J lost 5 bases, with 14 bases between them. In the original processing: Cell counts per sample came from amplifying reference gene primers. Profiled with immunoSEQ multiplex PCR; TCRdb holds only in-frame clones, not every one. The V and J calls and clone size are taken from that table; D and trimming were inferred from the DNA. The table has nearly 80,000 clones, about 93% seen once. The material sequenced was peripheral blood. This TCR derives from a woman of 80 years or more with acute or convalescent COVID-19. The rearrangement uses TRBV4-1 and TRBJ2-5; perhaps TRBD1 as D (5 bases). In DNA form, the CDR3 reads TGCGCCAGCAGCCGACAACAGGTTGGGGAGACCCAGTACTTC. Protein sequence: CASSRQQVGETQYF.